Listed here are 21 T cell receptor beta chains from one sample, sequenced in a study of T-cell memory formation after mild COVID-19. TCRdb ran MiXCR on the 5' RACE reads and lists one entry per CDR3 protein. The sample contains around 300,000 distinct CDR3 sequences, roughly an eighth of which appear only once. The sample comprised PBMCs or a T cell subset sorted from them (not recorded which). The receptors derive from a man aged 18 to 29 who had mild COVID-19 (a few samples of this study predate the infection). Cell type and time point are not known.

This clonotype came up a few times. The chain couples TRBV20-1 to TRBJ1-2; D is perhaps TRBD1 (6 bases). Trimming left V 0 bases short and J 1 base short, with 15 bases between. Germline lookup yields CDR1 DFQATT and CDR2 SNEGSKA (reference sequence). The CDR3 spans 16 residues. CDR3 DNA sequence: TGCAGTGCTAGAGATCGTCGGAGGGGGGATAACTATGGCTACACCTTC. Encoded protein: CSARDRRRGDNYGYTF.

The V call is TRBV4-1, the J call TRBJ2-7; no clear D. V lost 4 bases and J lost 3, with 13 bases in between. Per germline, CDR1 MGHRA and CDR2 YSYEKL. The CDR3 has 14 residues. DNA for the CDR3: TGCGCCAGCAGCCTCTCCTCGACATACTACGAGCAGTACTTC. Translated, it gives CASSLSSTYYEQYF.

This sequence joins TRBV6-6 and TRBJ1-1; TRBD1 aligns across 7 bases. The trim removed 6 bases at V and 4 bases at J, leaving 11 bases unmatched. The CDR3 is 15 residues long. In germline, CDR1 is MNHNY, CDR2 SVGAGI (reference sequence). CDR3 sequence: CASRVDRVFSTEAFF. CDR3 DNA: TGTGCCAGCAGGGTCGACAGGGTTTTTTCCACTGAAGCTTTCTTT.

This clonotype was observed a handful of times. This chain uses TRBV6-5 with TRBJ1-5; 9 positions match TRBD1. V shed 6 bases and J 7 bases; nucleotides not matched to a gene: 4. CDR3 size: 13 residues. Germline V CDR1 and CDR2: MNHEY, SVGAGI. DNA of the CDR3: TGTGCCAGCAGCACAGGGGGCGGGCAGCCCCAGCATTTT. This gives the protein CASSTGGGQPQHF.

The rearrangement links TRBV7-6 to TRBJ2-2, with 11 bases fitting TRBD2. The V and J ends lost 0 bases and 3 bases, in that order; junction bases with no gene match: 3. The CDR3 totals 17 residues. Germline assignment: CDR1 SGHVS and CDR2 FNYEAQ. The CDR3 DNA follows: TGTGCCAGCAGCTTAGCGTCACTAGCGGGAGACACCGGGGAGCTGTTTTTT. It encodes CASSLASLAGDTGELFF.

The CDR3 loop reads CASSLGGTPAEKLFF. DNA of the CDR3: TGCGCCAGCAGCCTCGGGGGAACTCCGGCCGAAAAACTGTTTTTT. The rearrangement uses TRBV4-3 and TRBJ1-4; possibly TRBD1 for D (5 bases). Germline CDR1 and CDR2: LGHNA and YSLEER. CDR3 length equals 15 residues. Trimming took 4 bases from V and 8 from J, leaving 17 bases between them.

This clonotype was recorded many times. The rearrangement uses TRBV6-2 or TRBV6-3 and TRBJ2-5; 10 bases line up with TRBD2. After removal of 5 bases from V and 5 bases from J, the junction contained 5 bases not matched to a gene. The CDR3 has 14 residues. Germline assignment: CDR1 MNHEY and CDR2 SVGEGT. The CDR3 region has the DNA TGTGCCAGCAGTCCGAGCGGGGGGGCTGAGACCCAGTACTTC. This codes for CASSPSGGAETQYF.

This clonotype has just a few counts. For the CDR3, the DNA is TGTGCCAGTAGTATACAACCCGGGGAGCTGTTTTTT. This gives the protein CASSIQPGELFF. The chain joins TRBV19 to TRBJ2-2, with D unclear. Germline V gene sequence: CDR1 LNHDA, CDR2 SQIVND (reference sequence). The V end was cut by 2 bases, the J end by 6 bases, with 4 bases between. This CDR3 is 12 amino acids long.

This clonotype was picked up a small number of times. The J gene is TRBJ2-1, the V gene TRBV7-3, with D hard to call. V was trimmed by 3 bases and J by 0 bases, leaving 9 bases between them. Germline V gives CDR1 SGHTA, CDR2 FQGTGA. The CDR3 has 15 amino acids. CDR3 DNA sequence: TGTGCCAGCAGCTTGATCCCAAGCTCCTACAATGAGCAGTTCTTC. It encodes CASSLIPSSYNEQFF.

This clonotype was recorded many times. V usage is TRBV7-2 and J usage is TRBJ1-5; D might be TRBD1 (5 bases). Germline V gene data show CDR1 as SGHTA and CDR2 as FQGNSA. V lost 2 bases and J 4 bases, leaving 12 bases between the germline ends. The CDR3 has 15 amino acids. The CDR3 coding sequence is TGTGCCAGCAGCTTAAGTCAGGGCCGGAATCAGCCCCAGCATTTT. Residues: CASSLSQGRNQPQHF.

The chain uses TRBV27 and TRBJ2-5; 8 bases are a match to TRBD2. After removal of 6 bases from V and 5 bases from J, the junction contained 14 bases not matched to a gene. CDR3 length: 16 residues. CDR1 and CDR2 from the germline V gene are MNHEY and SMNVEV (reference sequence). The CDR3 DNA is TGTGCCAGCAGGCTCACCTCTAGCGGGCAATGGGAGACCCAGTACTTC. This encodes CASRLTSSGQWETQYF.

The sample holds a few counts of this clonotype. The chain has TRBV4-3 and TRBJ2-1; TRBD2 is a possible D gene (5 bases). V lost 4 bases and J lost 7, with 11 bases in between. This CDR3 is 13 amino acids long. The germline gives CDR1 LGHNA, CDR2 YSLEER. The CDR3 spells CASSPWTGNEQFF. CDR3 DNA sequence: TGCGCCAGCAGCCCCTGGACGGGAAATGAGCAGTTCTTC.

Many counts were recorded for this clonotype. The chain links TRBV7-2 to TRBJ2-4; no reliable D call. CDR1 and CDR2 from the germline V gene are SGHTA and FQGNSA. V was clipped by 4 bases and J by 0 bases, with 7 bases between them. The CDR3 covers 14 residues. The CDR3 reads CASSSRVAKNIQYF. The CDR3 DNA reads as TGTGCCAGCAGCTCACGTGTAGCCAAAAACATTCAGTACTTC. Full variable domain (remainder filled in from reference TRBV7-2 and TRBJ2-4): GAGVSQSPSNKVTEKGKDVELRCDPISGHTALYWYRQSLGQGLEFLIYFQGNSAPDKSGLPSDRFSAERTGGSVSTLTIQRTQQEDSAVYLCASSSRVAKNIQYFGAGTRLSVL.

The rearrangement uses TRBV27 and TRBJ2-5, with 14 bases fitting TRBD2. V was clipped by 6 bases and J by 4 bases; unmatched bases: 4. Germline CDR1 reads MNHEY; CDR2 reads SMNVEV (reference sequence). The CDR3 consists of 15 residues. CDR3 in amino acids: CASRRLAGGPETQYF. The CDR3 nucleotides read TGTGCCAGCAGGCGACTAGCGGGGGGGCCAGAGACCCAGTACTTC.

The rearrangement joins TRBV5-1 to TRBJ2-7; a possible D gene is TRBD1 (7 bases). The V and J ends lost 0 bases and 2 bases respectively, with 12 bases between them. Per germline, CDR1 SGHRS and CDR2 YFSETQ. This CDR3 is 15 amino acids long. The DNA of the CDR3 is TGCGCCAGCAGCTTGGCCGCGGGACAGACCTACGAGCAGTACGTC. Protein: CASSLAAGQTYEQYV.

The chain is built from TRBV15 and TRBJ1-1, with a tentative D call TRBD1 (6 bases). V was cut by 8 bases and J by 4 bases, with 14 bases left in between. The CDR3 is 13 amino acids. Germline CDR1 LNHNV, CDR2 YYDKDF (reference sequence). This chain's CDR3 is CATGQRRGTEAFF. CDR3 bases: TGTGCCACCGGACAGCGCCGGGGCACTGAAGCTTTCTTT.

This clonotype was recorded at least ten times. The CDR3 loop is CASSYLSPGGPNNEQFF. The CDR3 nucleotides are TGTGCCAGCAGTTACCTATCCCCGGGGGGGCCGAACAATGAGCAGTTCTTC. The chain couples TRBV6-6 to TRBJ2-1; 8 nucleotides align to TRBD2. The CDR3 length is 17 residues. V was pared by 2 bases and J by 5 bases, with 11 bases of the junction left unmatched. Germline values: CDR1 MNHNY, CDR2 SVGAGI (reference sequence).

This clonotype has ten or more counts. This rearrangement joins TRBV12-3 or TRBV12-4 to TRBJ2-2, with 8 nucleotides matching TRBD2. Trimming removed 4 bases from V and 4 bases from J; junction bases left unmatched: 8. The CDR3 consists of 16 residues. This CDR3 is CASSSHSGAITGELFF. CDR3 nucleotides: TGTGCCAGCAGTTCCCATAGCGGGGCAATCACCGGGGAGCTGTTTTTT.

This chain uses TRBV7-9 with TRBJ2-1; tentative D call: TRBD2 (7 bases). This CDR3 comprises 13 residues. V was shortened by 2 bases and J by 8 bases, with 10 bases between the two germline ends. Germline lookup yields CDR1 SEHNR and CDR2 FQNEAQ (reference sequence). CDR3 region: CASSLLGGHEQFF. In nucleotides, the CDR3 is TGTGCCAGCAGCTTATTGGGGGGGCATGAGCAGTTCTTC.

CDR3 bases: TGTGCCAGCAGCACCCCTCAGATCCCCTACGAGCAGTACGTC. Its translation: CASSTPQIPYEQYV. This sequence joins TRBV5-6 and TRBJ2-7; D gene unclear. This CDR3 contains 14 residues. Deletions cut 4 bases from V and 2 bases from J, with 13 bases between. Germline V CDR1 and CDR2: SGHDT, YYEEEE.

This clonotype was detected only a few times. The chain recombines TRBV7-3 with TRBJ2-4; tentative D call: TRBD2 (5 bases). The V and J ends lost 5 bases and 7 bases respectively, with 12 bases between them. CDR3 length equals 13 residues. From germline, CDR1 is SGHTA and CDR2 FQGTGA. In DNA, the CDR3 is TGTGCCAGCAGCCCCCCGGGATCTAACATTCAGTACTTC. Amino acids: CASSPPGSNIQYF.